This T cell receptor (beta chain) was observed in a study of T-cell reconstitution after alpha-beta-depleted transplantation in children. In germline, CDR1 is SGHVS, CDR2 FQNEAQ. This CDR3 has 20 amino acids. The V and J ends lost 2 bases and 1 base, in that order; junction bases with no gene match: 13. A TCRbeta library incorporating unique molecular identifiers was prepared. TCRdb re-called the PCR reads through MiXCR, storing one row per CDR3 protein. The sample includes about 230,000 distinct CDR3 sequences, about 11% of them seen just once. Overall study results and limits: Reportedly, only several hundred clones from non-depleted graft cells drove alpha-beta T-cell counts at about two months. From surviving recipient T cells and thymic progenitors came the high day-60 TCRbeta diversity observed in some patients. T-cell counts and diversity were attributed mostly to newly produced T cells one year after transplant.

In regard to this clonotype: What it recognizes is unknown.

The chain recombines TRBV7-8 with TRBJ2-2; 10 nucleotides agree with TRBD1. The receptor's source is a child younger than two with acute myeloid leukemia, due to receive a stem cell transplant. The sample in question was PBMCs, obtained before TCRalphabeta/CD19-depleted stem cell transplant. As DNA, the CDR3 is TGTGCCAGCAGCTTATTAGCGCGGGGACAGGGGTCGCGGAACACCGGGGAGCTGTTTTTT. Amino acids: CASSLLARGQGSRNTGELFF.